Given below is one T cell receptor beta chain in context. Its antigen is undetermined. This record belongs to a study of shared clonotypes between healthy human individuals. Naive CD4+ cells were CD45RA-selected; the remaining cells were memory. Findings and caveats of the study: Non-shared clonotypes were found to have lower generation probabilities than the clonotypes that were shared by all four of the sorted-subset donors.

The germline V gene encodes CDR1 MNHNY and CDR2 SVGAGI (reference sequence). After removal of 0 bases from V and 8 bases from J, the junction contained 7 bases not matched to a gene. This CDR3 is 15 amino acids long. Using immunoSEQ multiplex PCR, the repertoire was profiled, and TCRdb retains in-frame clones only, with some absent. The sample holds around 600,000 clones, 97% seen once. V usage is TRBV6-6 and J usage is TRBJ1-2; TRBD1 aligns across 9 bases. The receptor comes from a woman under 40 in good health. Sequencing was carried out using naive CD4+ T cells sorted from blood. This sample's subset: CD45RA+ positively selected. CDR3 DNA: TGTGCCAGCAGTTACTCAAGGGACAGGGCGAGCGGCTACACCTTC. Translating it yields CASSYSRDRASGYTF.